Following are 14 T cell receptor beta chains from one sample sequenced in a study of cytomegalovirus exposure and HLA in healthy donors. This PCR relied on a set of 60 Vbeta primers and 13 Jbeta primers. TCRdb's copy holds only in-frame clones and misses some; the assay was immunoSEQ multiplex PCR. The data show about 170,000 clones, 75% seen once. Sequencing was done on a sample of PBMCs. The receptor source for this set is a woman in her forties or fifties in good health and CMV-seropositive.

This clone occurred a few times. This chain uses TRBV6-5 with TRBJ2-2; 9 bases are shared with TRBD2. The length of the CDR3 is 15 residues. Per germline, CDR1 MNHEY and CDR2 SVGAGI. The J segment lost 6 bases and the V segment lost 7 bases, leaving 9 bases of the junction unmatched. DNA of the CDR3: TGTGCCAGCACCCACCGGCGGGGGGGCCCCGGGGAGCTGTTTTTT. This encodes CASTHRRGGPGELFF.

The gene calls are TRBV2 and TRBJ2-2, with 9 positions matching TRBD1. Germline-derived CDR1 and CDR2 are SNHLY and FYNNEI. V shed 6 bases, J shed 6 bases, and the junction held 8 bases outside the gene matches. The CDR3 has 15 residues. CDR3 in amino acids: CASRATGGGPGELFF. The CDR3 DNA reads TGTGCCAGCAGGGCCACAGGGGGCGGCCCCGGGGAGCTGTTTTTT.

This chain uses TRBV10-3 with TRBJ2-2; 8 bases map to TRBD2. The junction had 4 bases not matched to a gene; V was cut back by 6 bases and J by 4 bases. The germline V gene encodes CDR1 ENHRY and CDR2 SYGVKD. This CDR3 comprises 14 residues. The CDR3 spells CAISDLAGTGELFF. DNA for the CDR3: TGTGCCATCAGCGATCTAGCGGGCACCGGGGAGCTGTTTTTT.

This clone was observed a handful of times. The rearrangement joins TRBV6-6 to TRBJ2-1, with 7 bases aligning to TRBD2. V shed 8 bases and J 6 bases; nucleotides not matched to a gene: 4. There are 12 residues in the CDR3. CDR1 and CDR2 (germline): MNHNY, SVGAGI (reference sequence). This chain's CDR3 is CASRDYSNEQFF. The CDR3 nucleotides are TGTGCCAGCCGGGACTACAGCAATGAGCAGTTCTTC.

This clone appeared a few times. This sample includes further DNA sequences coding for the same CDR3. The rearrangement links TRBV5-1 to TRBJ1-2; TRBD1 agrees at 7 bases. Unmatched junction bases numbered 3, after V lost 0 bases and J lost 4 bases. The CDR3 has 14 residues. Germline V gene sequence: CDR1 SGHRS, CDR2 YFSETQ. CDR3: CASSLGDRAYGYTF. DNA for the CDR3: TGCGCCAGCAGCTTGGGAGACAGGGCCTATGGCTACACCTTC.

This rearrangement joins TRBV15 to TRBJ2-7; 9 positions agree with TRBD1. The CDR3 totals 14 residues. CDR1 and CDR2 from the germline V gene are LNHNV and YYDKDF (reference sequence). After removal of 6 bases from V and 2 bases from J, the junction contained 5 bases not matched to a gene. CDR3 amino acids: CATSVDRGAYEQYF. The CDR3 DNA follows: TGTGCCACCAGTGTGGACAGGGGCGCCTACGAGCAGTACTTC.

This clone was counted between two and nine times. The chain employs TRBV5-4 and TRBJ2-7; D is uncertain. The CDR3 loop spans 13 amino acids. Trimming pared 0 bases from V and 2 bases from J, leaving 6 bases between. Germline V gives CDR1 SGHNT, CDR2 YYREEE (reference sequence). The CDR3 DNA sequence: TGTGCCAGCAGCTTGGAGTCAGCCTACGAGCAGTACTTC. Translation: CASSLESAYEQYF.

This clone was seen more than once but under ten times. V gene TRBV7-6 combines with J gene TRBJ2-2; D is perhaps TRBD2 (5 bases). Trimming removed 1 base at V and 6 bases at J, with 9 bases between. The CDR3 has 14 residues. Germline V gene sequence: CDR1 SGHVS, CDR2 FNYEAQ. CDR3 loop: CASSLDGAAGELFF. DNA of the CDR3: TGTGCCAGCAGCTTAGACGGAGCGGCCGGGGAGCTGTTTTTT.

The gene calls are TRBV7-9 and TRBJ2-1; D is uncertain. V was trimmed by 2 bases and J by 1 base, leaving 9 bases between them. CDR1 and CDR2 (germline): SEHNR, FQNEAQ (reference sequence). The CDR3 covers 15 residues. The CDR3 is CASSLLIPSYNEQFF. In DNA, the CDR3 is TGTGCCAGCAGCTTACTTATCCCTTCCTACAATGAGCAGTTCTTC.

The chain links TRBV18 to TRBJ2-6; D may be TRBD1 (5 bases). This CDR3 is built from 17 residues. CDR1 is KGHSH and CDR2 is LQKENI in the germline V gene. The V and J ends lost 10 bases and 0 bases respectively, with 19 bases between them. The CDR3, as DNA: TGTGCCACTGTAGGGGATGACAGCGACTCTGGGGCCAACGTCCTGACTTTC. Encoded protein: CATVGDDSDSGANVLTF.

The chain combines TRBV10-3 with TRBJ2-2; 10 bases map to TRBD1. The trim removed 3 bases at V and 4 bases at J, leaving 2 bases unmatched. The CDR3 totals 15 residues. The germline V gene encodes CDR1 ENHRY and CDR2 SYGVKD. CDR3 loop: CAISDRDRGTGELFF. CDR3 in DNA: TGTGCCATCAGTGACCGGGACAGGGGCACCGGGGAGCTGTTTTTT.

The chain employs TRBV19 and TRBJ1-1, with D perhaps TRBD1 (6 bases). Germline values: CDR1 LNHDA, CDR2 SQIVND (reference sequence). Trimming took off 5 bases at V and 5 bases at J, with 24 bases between the two ends. The CDR3 is 17 amino acids. The CDR3 loop reads CASSSLYGQQGATEAFF. The CDR3 region has the DNA TGTGCCAGTAGTTCTTTATACGGACAACAGGGTGCAACTGAAGCTTTCTTT.

V gene TRBV4-1 combines with J gene TRBJ1-2, with unresolved D. The V gene lost 0 bases and the J gene lost 8 bases, with 7 bases spanning the gap. CDR3 length: 12 amino acids. CDR1 is MGHRA and CDR2 is YSYEKL in the germline V gene. CDR3 residues: CASSQDSGGYTF. In DNA, the CDR3 is TGCGCCAGCAGCCAAGATTCGGGAGGCTACACCTTC.

The CDR3 DNA is TGTGCCAGCATACTTGCGGCAGGGGGCGGATTTAGTGGAGGCTACACCTTC. Residues: CASILAAGGGFSGGYTF. The chain carries TRBV5-6 and TRBJ1-2; 8 positions match TRBD1. The CDR3 has 17 residues. Germline trimming cut 6 bases from V and 8 bases from J; bases unmatched to any gene: 21. CDR1 is SGHDT, CDR2 YYEEEE, per germline.